This TCR beta chain was retrieved from a study of identical twins. This clonotype has just a few counts. Its antigen is undetermined. This CDR3 has 15 amino acids. The germline V gene has CDR1 SGHAT and CDR2 FQNNGV. V was shortened by 5 bases and J by 0 bases, with 12 bases between the two germline ends. With template switching, a universal primer site was added, and the cDNA carried unique molecular identifiers. Each CDR3 protein gets one entry after TCRdb re-called the 5' RACE reads with MiXCR. The sample consists of fewer than 650,000 distinct CDR3 sequences, around 7.4% of them appearing once. Study results and caveats: Fewer insertions marked abundant cord blood beta clonotypes; young adult naive trended weakly, memory not at all.

This sample also belongs to another study, concerning yellow fever vaccine responses in identical twins.

The receptor's source is a woman under 30 in good health. The sequenced sample was PBMCs. The chain carries TRBV11-2 and TRBJ2-3, with D perhaps matching TRBD1 (5 bases). CDR3 coding DNA: TGTGCCAGCAGCCCCCAGGGCACTAGCACAGATACGCAGTATTTT. Its translation: CASSPQGTSTDTQYF.